These 20 T cell receptor beta chains were sequenced from one sample in a study of shared clonotypes between healthy human individuals. Naive CD8 cells comprised CD45RO-negative, CCR7-positively selected cells, excluding terminally differentiated effector memory CD45RA+ cells. Generated by immunoSEQ multiplex PCR, the TCRdb table keeps only in-frame clones and is missing some. The sample includes around 2,000,000 clones, over 85% seen only once; the top ten take more than 0.95%. What was sequenced was naive CD8+ T cells sorted from blood. All receptors derive from a man between 18 and 29 years old in good health.

The V gene is TRBV4-1, the J gene TRBJ1-1, with D perhaps TRBD1 (5 bases). Germline CDR1 MGHRA, CDR2 YSYEKL. The CDR3 loop spans 16 amino acids. The V and J ends lost 0 bases and 1 base respectively, with 12 bases between them. For the CDR3, the DNA is TGCGCCAGCAGCCAAGATGTGCGGGGCGAGAACACTGAAGCTTTCTTT. Its protein product is CASSQDVRGENTEAFF.

The rearrangement uses TRBV4-3 and TRBJ2-1; D gene ambiguous. This CDR3 spans 18 amino acids. Trimming took off 0 bases at V and 0 bases at J, with 15 bases between the two ends. Germline V gene sequence: CDR1 LGHNA, CDR2 YSLEER. DNA of the CDR3: TGCGCCAGCAGCCAAGATTTATTATTAGCCCCCTCCTACAATGAGCAGTTCTTC. It encodes CASSQDLLLAPSYNEQFF.

The chain uses TRBV14 and TRBJ1-3; no reliable D call. CDR1 and CDR2 (germline): SGHDN, FVKESK. V was shortened by 0 bases and J by 3 bases, with 12 bases between the two germline ends. This CDR3 spans 16 amino acids. CDR3 DNA: TGTGCCAGCAGCCAAGATCTCCGGGAGAGTGGAAACACCATATATTTT. Protein: CASSQDLRESGNTIYF.

This clone came up a few times. V is TRBV29-1 and J is TRBJ1-1; D might be TRBD1 (6 bases). CDR3 length equals 12 residues. Trimming stripped 4 bases from V and 4 bases from J, with 10 bases between. CDR1 and CDR2 from the germline V gene are SQVTM and ANQGSEA. CDR3 nucleotide sequence: TGCAGCGTTGGACTGGGGGCCACTGAAGCTTTCTTT. Its translation: CSVGLGATEAFF.

This sequence joins TRBV2 and TRBJ2-7, with TRBD2 identical over 9 bases. Looked up from germline, CDR1 is SNHLY and CDR2 is FYNNEI. The V segment lost 3 bases and the J segment 7 bases; nucleotides outside the gene matches: 4. The CDR3 is made up of 13 amino acids. CDR3 nucleotide sequence: TGTGCCAGCAGTGAGGAGCTAGCGGGAGAGCAGTACTTC. Its translation is CASSEELAGEQYF.

The V gene is TRBV6-6, the J gene TRBJ1-2; 7 bases fit TRBD1. The CDR3 is 14 amino acids. The V gene's germline CDR1 is MNHNY and CDR2 SVGAGI (reference sequence). The trim removed 2 bases at V and 3 bases at J, leaving 3 bases unmatched. The CDR3 loop is CASSYGTGDYGYTF. The CDR3 bases are TGTGCCAGCAGTTACGGTACAGGGGACTATGGCTACACCTTC.

This clone was recorded a few times. This chain links TRBV28 with TRBJ1-3; 8 bases line up with TRBD1. The V gene end was trimmed by 6 bases and the J gene end by 6 bases; junction bases not matched to a gene: 7. Germline V gives CDR1 MDHEN, CDR2 SYDVKM. The CDR3 contains 14 residues. CDR3 in amino acids: CASRLGQGANTIYF. DNA for the CDR3: TGTGCCAGCAGGTTAGGACAGGGAGCAAACACCATATATTTT.

The rearrangement joins TRBV6-6 to TRBJ2-3; possibly TRBD2 for D (6 bases). This CDR3 has 16 residues. Germline V gives CDR1 MNHNY, CDR2 SVGAGI (reference sequence). V lost 5 bases to trimming and J lost 2 bases, with 17 bases between them. CDR3 protein: CASSPWRDEDTDTQYF. For the CDR3, the DNA is TGTGCCAGCAGTCCCTGGAGGGATGAGGACACAGATACGCAGTATTTT.

V gene TRBV7-9 combines with J gene TRBJ2-6; possible D gene TRBD1, 6 bases. CDR1 and CDR2 from the germline V gene are SEHNR and FQNEAQ (reference sequence). Trimming cost V 5 bases and J 2 bases, with 19 bases left between them. This CDR3 comprises 18 residues. The CDR3 nucleotides read TGTGCCAGCAGCCCGGACAGTTTGAAGAGGACTGGGGCCAACGTCCTGACTTTC. Protein: CASSPDSLKRTGANVLTF.

The rearrangement joins TRBV15 to TRBJ2-2, with TRBD1 as a possible D gene (6 bases). This CDR3 is 15 amino acids long. Trimming stripped 3 bases from V and 5 bases from J, with 13 bases between. The V gene's germline CDR1 is LNHNV and CDR2 YYDKDF (reference sequence). The DNA of the CDR3 is TGTGCCACCAGCAGCACACAGGGAAATACCGGGGAGCTGTTTTTT. Its translation is CATSSTQGNTGELFF.

The J gene is TRBJ2-1, the V gene TRBV5-6; 13 bases match TRBD2. V was clipped by 0 bases and J by 10 bases; unmatched bases: 4. This CDR3 contains 15 residues. Looked up from germline, CDR1 is SGHDT and CDR2 is YYEEEE. In DNA, the CDR3 is TGTGCCAGCAGCTTGGGGACTAGCGGGAGACGGGAGCAGTTCTTC. Its protein is CASSLGTSGRREQFF.

The rearrangement links TRBV25-1 to TRBJ1-1; D gene ambiguous. Trimming removed 3 bases at V and 1 base at J, with 9 bases between. This CDR3 comprises 14 residues. From germline, CDR1 is MGHDK and CDR2 SYGVNS. As DNA, the CDR3 is TGTGCCAGCAGTGATGAGGGTGCGAACACTGAAGCTTTCTTT. This encodes CASSDEGANTEAFF.

As DNA, the CDR3 is TGCGCCAGCAAGGTTGGGCGCTCCTACAATGAGCAGTTCTTC. It encodes CASKVGRSYNEQFF. The gene calls are TRBV4-3 and TRBJ2-1, with D uncertain. Per germline, CDR1 LGHNA and CDR2 YSLEER. The CDR3 is 14 amino acids. The V gene lost 7 bases and the J gene lost 0 bases, with 10 bases spanning the gap.

V is TRBV27 and J is TRBJ2-7; no clear D gene. V was shortened by 5 bases and J by 3 bases, with 8 bases between the two germline ends. In germline, CDR1 is MNHEY, CDR2 SMNVEV (reference sequence). The CDR3 contains 12 residues. The CDR3: CASSATLYEQYF. For the CDR3, the DNA is TGTGCCAGCAGTGCGACTCTCTACGAGCAGTACTTC.

This chain links TRBV7-2 with TRBJ1-6, with D hard to call. The CDR3 spans 18 residues. The germline V gene has CDR1 SGHTA and CDR2 FQGNSA. V was trimmed by 2 bases and J by 4 bases, leaving 18 bases between them. The CDR3 nucleotides are TGTGCCAGCAGCTTAATGACGTCCTATGGGGTTTATAATTCACCCCTCCACTTT. Translating it yields CASSLMTSYGVYNSPLHF. Combining the CDR3 with reference TRBV7-2 and TRBJ1-6 gives the whole variable domain GAGVSQSPSNKVTEKGKDVELRCDPISGHTALYWYRQSLGQGLEFLIYFQGNSAPDKSGLPSDRFSAERTGGSVSTLTIQRTQQEDSAVYLCASSLMTSYGVYNSPLHFGNGTRLTVT.

This sequence joins TRBV27 and TRBJ1-2; possible D gene TRBD1, 5 bases. Germline loops: CDR1 MNHEY, CDR2 SMNVEV (reference sequence). The length of the CDR3 is 13 residues. Between the trimmed V and J ends, which lost 4 bases and 5 bases, there was a span of 11 bases. CDR3 DNA: TGTGCCAGCAGTTACGTTTCAGGGTATGGCTACACCTTC. Protein: CASSYVSGYGYTF.

In the case of this clone: The same CDR3 can be traced to other DNA sequences in this sample. This rearrangement joins TRBV27 to TRBJ2-7, with 9 bases identical to TRBD1. The CDR3 is 16 amino acids. Trimming took 0 bases from V and 1 from J; bases not matched to a gene: 4. Looked up from germline, CDR1 is MNHEY and CDR2 is SMNVEV (reference sequence). The CDR3 here is CASSLSKGTGSYEQYF. The CDR3 region has the DNA TGTGCCAGCAGTTTATCGAAGGGGACAGGGTCCTACGAGCAGTACTTC.

This chain links TRBV6-1 with TRBJ2-5; the match to TRBD2 covers 9 bases. The CDR3 has 13 amino acids. The germline V gene encodes CDR1 MNHNS and CDR2 SASEGT. Unmatched junction bases numbered 1, after V lost 3 bases and J lost 5 bases. CDR3: CASSDAGGETQYF. The DNA for the CDR3 is TGTGCCAGCAGTGATGCGGGGGGGGAGACCCAGTACTTC.

About this clone: Other DNA sequences in the sample encode the same CDR3. CDR3 bases: TGTGCCAGCAGTTTATTAGGGGTAGGGGAAAAACTGTTTTTT. Translation gives CASSLLGVGEKLFF. The chain links TRBV27 to TRBJ1-4; tentatively, D is TRBD1 (5 bases). V was shortened by 1 base and J by 8 bases, with 11 bases between the two germline ends. The CDR3 has 14 amino acids. CDR1 and CDR2 from the germline V gene are MNHEY and SMNVEV (reference sequence).

The J gene is TRBJ1-2, the V gene TRBV6-6; 9 bases match TRBD1. V was clipped by 10 bases and J by 3 bases; unmatched bases: 9. CDR3 length: 14 residues. Germline V gives CDR1 MNHNY, CDR2 SVGAGI (reference sequence). CDR3 residues: CATGTGKTDYGYTF. The CDR3 DNA reads as TGTGCCACGGGGACAGGGAAAACAGACTATGGCTACACCTTC.